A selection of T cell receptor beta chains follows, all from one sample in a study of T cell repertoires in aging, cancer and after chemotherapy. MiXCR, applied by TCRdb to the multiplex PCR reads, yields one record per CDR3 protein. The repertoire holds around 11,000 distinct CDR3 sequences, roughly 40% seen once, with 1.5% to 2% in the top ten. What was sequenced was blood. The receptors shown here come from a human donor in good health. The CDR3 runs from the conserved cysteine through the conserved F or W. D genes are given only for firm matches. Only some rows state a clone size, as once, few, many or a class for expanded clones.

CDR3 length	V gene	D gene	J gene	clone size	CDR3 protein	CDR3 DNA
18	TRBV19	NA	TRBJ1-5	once	CASTPMLRGGVGNQPQHF	TGTGCCAGTACTCCCATGTTAAGGGGTGGTGTGGGCAATCAGCCCCAGCATTTT
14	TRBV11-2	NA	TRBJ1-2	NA	CASSYGTGNYGYTF	TGTGCCAGCAGCTACGGAACAGGGAACTATGGCTACACCTTC
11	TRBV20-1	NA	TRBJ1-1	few	CRARVRGEAFF	TGCAGGGCTAGGGTCAGAGGTGAAGCTTTCTTT
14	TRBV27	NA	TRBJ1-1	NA	CASSFHRGGTEAFF	TGTGCCAGCAGTTTCCATAGAGGGGGCACTGAAGCTTTCTTT
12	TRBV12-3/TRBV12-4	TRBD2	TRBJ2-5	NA	CASSTSGSTQYF	TGTGCCAGCAGTACTAGCGGGTCGACCCAGTACTTC
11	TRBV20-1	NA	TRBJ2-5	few	CSLRIQETQYF	TGCAGTCTCAGAATCCAAGAGACCCAGTACTTC
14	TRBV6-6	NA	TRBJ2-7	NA	CASDQGEGSYEQYF	TGTGCCAGCGACCAGGGTGAAGGATCCTACGAGCAGTACTTC
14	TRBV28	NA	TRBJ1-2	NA	CASSLSGTNYGYTF	TGTGCCAGCAGTCTATCAGGGACTAACTATGGCTACACCTTC
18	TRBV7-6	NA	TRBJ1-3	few	CASSLTGPGPDSGNTIYF	TGTGCCAGCAGCTTAACGGGACCGGGGCCCGACTCTGGAAACACCATATATTTT
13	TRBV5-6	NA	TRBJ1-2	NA	CASSLFSTYGYTF	TGTGCCAGCAGCTTATTCAGTACCTATGGCTACACCTTC
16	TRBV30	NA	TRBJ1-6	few	CAWSSRQSSYNSPLHF	TGTGCCTGGAGTAGCCGACAGAGCTCCTATAATTCACCCCTCCACTTT
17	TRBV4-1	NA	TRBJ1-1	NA	CASSQVYSGPMNTEAFF	TGCGCCAGCAGCCAAGTTTATTCCGGGCCAATGAACACTGAAGCTTTCTTT
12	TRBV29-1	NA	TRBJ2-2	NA	CSVYGGTGELFF	TGCAGCGTTTATGGGGGGACCGGGGAGCTGTTTTTT
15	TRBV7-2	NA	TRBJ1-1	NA	CASSLEGGMSTEAFF	TGTGCCAGCAGCTTAGAAGGAGGGATGAGCACTGAAGCTTTCTTT
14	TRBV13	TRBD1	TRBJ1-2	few	CASSMTGAGYGYTF	TGTGCCAGCAGCATGACAGGGGCTGGCTATGGCTACACCTTC
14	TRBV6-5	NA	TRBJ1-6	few	CASSYSNVVSPLHF	TGTGCCAGCAGTTACTCGAACGTTGTTTCACCCCTCCACTTT
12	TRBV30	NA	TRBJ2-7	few	CAWRREAGVEYF	TGTGCCTGGAGACGGGAAGCCGGGGTTGAGTACTTC
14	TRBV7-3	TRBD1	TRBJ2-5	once	CASSAGQGGETQYF	TGTGCCAGCAGCGCGGGACAGGGTGGGGAGACCCAGTACTTC
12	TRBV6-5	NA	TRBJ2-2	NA	CASRTETGELFF	TGTGCCAGCAGGACCGAGACCGGGGAGCTGTTTTTT
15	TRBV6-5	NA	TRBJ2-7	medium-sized	CASSYAPTGSYEQYF	TGTGCCAGCAGTTACGCCCCGACAGGCTCCTACGAGCAGTACTTC
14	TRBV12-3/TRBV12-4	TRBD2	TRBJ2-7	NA	CASRGGGSSYEQYF	TGTGCCAGCAGGGGCGGGGGGAGCTCCTACGAGCAGTACTTC
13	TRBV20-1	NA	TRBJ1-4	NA	CSARGDIASKLFF	TGCAGTGCTAGAGGGGACATTGCCTCAAAACTGTTTTTT
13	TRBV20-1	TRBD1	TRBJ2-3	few	CSAAGTGPDTQYF	TGCAGTGCTGCCGGGACAGGGCCAGATACGCAGTATTTT
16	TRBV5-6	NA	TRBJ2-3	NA	CASSLKTGANTDTQYF	TGTGCCAGCAGCTTGAAAACGGGGGCCAACACAGATACGCAGTATTTT
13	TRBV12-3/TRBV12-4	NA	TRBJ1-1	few	CASSFKGNTEAFF	TGTGCCAGCAGTTTTAAGGGGAACACTGAAGCTTTCTTT
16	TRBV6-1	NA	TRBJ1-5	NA	CASSESYRVGNQPQHF	TGTGCCAGCAGTGAATCTTACAGGGTAGGCAATCAGCCCCAGCATTTT
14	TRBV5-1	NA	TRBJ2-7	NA	CASSLPAVSYEQYF	TGCGCCAGCAGCTTGCCAGCTGTCTCCTACGAGCAGTACTTC
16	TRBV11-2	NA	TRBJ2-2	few	CASSLWGAGGTGELFF	TGTGCCAGCAGCCTCTGGGGGGCAGGCGGAACCGGGGAGCTGTTTTTT
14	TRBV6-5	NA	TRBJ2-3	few	CASGRGASTDTQYF	TGTGCCAGCGGCCGGGGGGCTAGCACAGATACGCAGTATTTT
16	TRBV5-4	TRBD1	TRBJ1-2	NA	CASSVGQGTANYGYTF	TGTGCCAGCAGCGTGGGACAGGGTACGGCTAACTATGGCTACACCTTC
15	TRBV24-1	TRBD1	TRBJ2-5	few	CATSDPGQIQETQYF	TGTGCCACCAGTGATCCGGGACAGATCCAAGAGACCCAGTACTTC
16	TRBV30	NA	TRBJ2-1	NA	CAWSVWLRGGNNEQFF	TGTGCCTGGAGTGTATGGCTAAGGGGGGGTAACAATGAGCAGTTCTTC
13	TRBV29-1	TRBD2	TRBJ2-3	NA	CSVAWRGGNTQYF	TGCAGCGTTGCCTGGCGGGGGGGAAATACGCAGTATTTT
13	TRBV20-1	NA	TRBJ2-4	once	CSAPGSTKNIQYF	TGCAGTGCTCCAGGGTCCACCAAAAACATTCAGTACTTC
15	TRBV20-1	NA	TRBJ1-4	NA	CSANPGQAGIEKLFF	TGCAGTGCTAACCCGGGGCAGGCTGGGATTGAAAAACTGTTTTTT
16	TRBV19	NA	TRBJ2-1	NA	CASTNPGQGRWNEQFF	TGTGCCAGTACCAATCCGGGGCAGGGGAGGTGGAATGAGCAGTTCTTC
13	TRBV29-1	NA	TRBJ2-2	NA	CSGRRGDTGELFF	TGCAGCGGCCGTCGAGGGGACACCGGGGAGCTGTTTTTT
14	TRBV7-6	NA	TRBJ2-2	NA	CASSLAGNTGELFF	TGTGCCAGCAGCTTAGCGGGGAACACCGGGGAGCTGTTTTTT
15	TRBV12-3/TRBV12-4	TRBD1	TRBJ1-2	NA	CASSTRTGGFYGYSF	TGTGCCAGCAGCACGCGGACAGGGGGATTCTATGGCTACAGCTTC
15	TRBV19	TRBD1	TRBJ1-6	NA	CASSITGTVHSPLHF	TGTGCCAGTAGTATTACCGGGACAGTGCATTCACCCCTCCACTTT
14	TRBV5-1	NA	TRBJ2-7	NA	CASSLVVLPYEQYF	TGCGCCAGCAGCTTGGTGGTCTTACCCTACGAGCAGTACTTC
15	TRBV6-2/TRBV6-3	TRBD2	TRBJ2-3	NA	CASSSGLASADTQYF	TGTGCCAGCAGTTCGGGACTAGCTTCCGCGGATACGCAGTATTTT
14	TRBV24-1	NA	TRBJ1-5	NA	CATSGVGYNQPQHF	TGTGCCACCAGTGGAGTGGGGTACAATCAGCCCCAGCATTTT
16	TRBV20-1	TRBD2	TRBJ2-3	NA	CSANPLLAGEADTQYF	TGCAGTGCTAACCCATTACTAGCGGGGGAGGCAGATACGCAGTATTTT
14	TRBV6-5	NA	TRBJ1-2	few	CASGSSGEWDGYTF	TGTGCCAGCGGCTCGTCCGGTGAGTGGGACGGCTACACCTTC
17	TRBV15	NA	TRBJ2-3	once	CATSRLLGLEGADTQYF	TGTGCCACCAGCAGACTCCTAGGGCTAGAGGGTGCAGATACGCAGTATTTT
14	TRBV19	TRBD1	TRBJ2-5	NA	CASSIGTVRETQYF	TGTGCCAGTAGTATCGGGACAGTTCGAGAGACCCAGTACTTC
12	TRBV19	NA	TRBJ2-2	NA	CASSMRGLRLFF	TGTGCCAGTAGTATGAGAGGCCTGAGGCTGTTTTTT
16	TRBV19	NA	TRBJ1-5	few	CASSGRDVYSNQPQHF	TGTGCCAGTAGTGGACGGGACGTTTATAGCAATCAGCCCCAGCATTTT
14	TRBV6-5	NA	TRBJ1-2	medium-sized	CASINRGGSYGYTF	TGTGCCAGCATTAATCGGGGGGGCAGCTATGGCTACACCTTC
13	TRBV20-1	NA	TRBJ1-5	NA	CSASDGGNHPQHF	TGCAGTGCTAGCGACGGGGGCAATCACCCCCAGCATTTT
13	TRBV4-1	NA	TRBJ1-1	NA	CASMGGGFTEAFF	TGCGCCAGCATGGGTGGGGGCTTCACTGAAGCTTTCTTT
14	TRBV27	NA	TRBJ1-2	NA	CASSRRPANYGYTF	TGTGCCAGCAGCAGGCGCCCGGCTAACTATGGCTACACCTTC
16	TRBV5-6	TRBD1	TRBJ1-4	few	CASSFFQGTEYEKLFF	TGTGCCAGCAGCTTTTTCCAGGGGACAGAATATGAAAAACTGTTTTTT
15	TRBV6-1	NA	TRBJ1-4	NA	CASSEPGTANEKLFF	TGTGCCAGCAGTGAACCCGGGACGGCTAATGAAAAACTGTTTTTT
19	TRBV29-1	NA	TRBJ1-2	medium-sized	CSVEEGLGSPGRANYGYTF	TGCAGCGTTGAAGAGGGGTTGGGCAGCCCCGGAAGGGCTAACTATGGCTACACCTTC
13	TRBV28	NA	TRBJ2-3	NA	CASSTRVIDTQYF	TGTGCCAGCAGTACAAGGGTCATTGATACGCAGTATTTT
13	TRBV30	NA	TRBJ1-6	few	CAWREVTGSPLHF	TGTGCCTGGAGAGAAGTGACGGGCTCACCCCTCCACTTT